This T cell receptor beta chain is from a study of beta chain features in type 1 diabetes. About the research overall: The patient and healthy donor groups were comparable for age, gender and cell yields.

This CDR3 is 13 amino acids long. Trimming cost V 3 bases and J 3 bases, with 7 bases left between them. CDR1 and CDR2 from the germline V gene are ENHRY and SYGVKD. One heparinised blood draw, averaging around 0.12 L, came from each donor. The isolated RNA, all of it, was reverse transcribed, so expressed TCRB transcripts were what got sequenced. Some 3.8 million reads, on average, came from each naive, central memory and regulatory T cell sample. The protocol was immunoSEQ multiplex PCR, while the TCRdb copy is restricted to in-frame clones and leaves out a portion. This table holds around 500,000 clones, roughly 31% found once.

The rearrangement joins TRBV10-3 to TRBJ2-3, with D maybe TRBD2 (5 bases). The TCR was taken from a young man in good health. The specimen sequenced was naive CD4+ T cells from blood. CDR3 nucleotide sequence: TGTGCCATCAGTGAAGGGAGAACAGATACGCAGTATTTT. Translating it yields CAISEGRTDTQYF.